These 18 T cell receptor beta chains were all obtained from the same sample, sequenced in a study of blood T cell repertoires in COVID-19. Clones were sequenced by immunoSEQ multiplex PCR, and TCRdb holds only the in-frame ones, with some missing. The data contain over 65,000 clones, around 90% of them seen just once; the ten biggest clones take up around 7%. The specimen sequenced was peripheral blood. The receptors shown here come from a human donor in a cohort sampled during active COVID-19.

The rearrangement links TRBV19 to TRBJ1-5; 9 bases agree with TRBD1. The junction had 3 bases not matched to a gene; V was cut back by 3 bases and J by 0 bases. The CDR3 contains 16 residues. The germline V gene has CDR1 LNHDA and CDR2 SQIVND (reference sequence). This CDR3 is CASSIGTGNSNQPQHF. CDR3 nucleotide sequence: TGTGCCAGTAGTATCGGGACAGGGAATAGCAATCAGCCCCAGCATTTT.

This chain joins TRBV7-2 and TRBJ2-7; no definite D call. The V end was cut by 0 bases, the J end by 4 bases, with 4 bases between. Germline loops: CDR1 SGHTA, CDR2 FQGNSA. The CDR3 loop spans 12 amino acids. CDR3 sequence: CASSLAKYEQYF. The CDR3 nucleotides read TGTGCCAGCAGCTTAGCCAAATACGAGCAGTACTTC. Looking up the rest from reference TRBV7-2 and TRBJ2-7 gives the full variable domain: GAGVSQSPSNKVTEKGKDVELRCDPISGHTALYWYRQSLGQGLEFLIYFQGNSAPDKSGLPSDRFSAERTGGSVSTLTIQRTQQEDSAVYLCASSLAKYEQYFGPGTRLTVT.

This clone was counted once. The CDR3 loop reads CASSLSGTGSYEQYF. Here the CDR3 DNA reads TGTGCCAGCAGTTTATCAGGGACAGGATCCTACGAGCAGTACTTC. The chain is built from TRBV27 and TRBJ2-7, with TRBD1 matching over 8 bases. CDR1 and CDR2 from the germline V gene are MNHEY and SMNVEV (reference sequence). The trim removed 0 bases at V and 1 base at J, leaving 2 bases unmatched. CDR3 size: 15 residues.

The chain employs TRBV28 and TRBJ2-3; possible D gene TRBD2, 7 bases. V was shortened by 5 bases and J by 8 bases, with 20 bases between the two germline ends. In germline, CDR1 is MDHEN, CDR2 SYDVKM. The CDR3 loop spans 15 amino acids. The CDR3 region is CASSQRGGEVSTQYF. In nucleotides, the CDR3 is TGTGCCAGCAGTCAAAGAGGGGGGGAGGTTTCTACGCAGTATTTT.

The chain couples TRBV7-9 to TRBJ2-7, with 7 positions matching TRBD1. The CDR3 has 14 amino acids. V trimming: 5 bases; J trimming: 5 bases; junction bases outside the gene matches: 9. Per germline, CDR1 SEHNR and CDR2 FQNEAQ (reference sequence). The CDR3: CASSRSTGNDEQYF. CDR3 DNA: TGTGCCAGCAGCCGTTCGACAGGGAACGACGAGCAGTACTTC.

The chain carries TRBV6-1 and TRBJ2-5; 7 bases line up with TRBD1. The CDR3 loop spans 16 amino acids. Trimming took 3 bases from V and 2 from J; bases not matched to a gene: 9. Germline V gene lookup returns CDR1 MNHNS and CDR2 SASEGT. The CDR3 region has the DNA TGTGCCAGCAGTGAGCTCTTACAGGGGACGCAAGAGACCCAGTACTTC. It encodes CASSELLQGTQETQYF.

The gene calls are TRBV7-2 and TRBJ1-1; 8 nucleotides match TRBD1. Trimming at V came to 5 bases and at J to 3 bases, leaving 5 bases not matched to a gene. The CDR3 is made up of 14 amino acids. CDR1 and CDR2 (germline): SGHTA, FQGNSA. Here the CDR3 DNA reads TGTGCCAGCAGCCTAGGACAGGGCCACACTGAAGCTTTCTTT. Protein: CASSLGQGHTEAFF.

The V call is TRBV9, the J call TRBJ1-4, with 12 bases matching TRBD1. In germline, CDR1 is SGDLS, CDR2 YYNGEE. There are 16 residues in the CDR3. The V and J ends lost 4 bases and 7 bases, in that order; junction bases with no gene match: 8. The CDR3 here is CASSQRGDRGREKLFF. Here the CDR3 DNA reads TGTGCCAGCAGCCAACGGGGGGACAGGGGGCGTGAAAAACTGTTTTTT.

The V call is TRBV4-3, the J call TRBJ1-1; 7 bases match TRBD1. This CDR3 spans 15 amino acids. The junction had 6 bases not matched to a gene; V was cut back by 4 bases and J by 1 base. The germline gives CDR1 LGHNA, CDR2 YSLEER. The CDR3 reads CASSPRQGQNTEAFF. The CDR3 bases are TGCGCCAGCAGCCCGAGACAGGGACAGAACACTGAAGCTTTCTTT.

This rearrangement joins TRBV5-6 to TRBJ2-5; TRBD2 matches 9 bases. Germline assignment: CDR1 SGHDT and CDR2 YYEEEE. J lost 1 base, V lost 1 base, and 8 bases had no gene match. This CDR3 spans 17 amino acids. The CDR3 here is CASSLRSAGGLQETQYF. The CDR3 DNA sequence: TGTGCCAGCAGCTTGAGATCTGCGGGGGGGCTCCAAGAGACCCAGTACTTC.

The CDR3 sequence: CATSDSGTGGGETQYF. Written as DNA, the CDR3 is TGTGCCACCAGTGATTCAGGGACAGGGGGAGGAGAGACCCAGTACTTC. V is TRBV24-1 and J is TRBJ2-5; 11 bases are shared with TRBD1. Trimming cost V 2 bases and J 4 bases; bases outside gene matches: 5. The CDR3 runs 16 residues. Germline V gene lookup returns CDR1 KGHDR and CDR2 SFDVKD.

CDR3 nucleotides: TGTGCCAGCAGCCAAGTCCGGGGTAACACTGAAGCTTTCTTT. Translated: CASSQVRGNTEAFF. The chain has TRBV3-1 (or the pseudogene TRBV3-2) and TRBJ1-1; unclear D gene. V gave up 1 base and J gave up 2 bases, with 8 bases separating them. This CDR3 has 14 residues. The germline V gene has CDR1 LGHDT and CDR2 YNNKEL (reference sequence).

This clone counts as medium-sized (0.01 to 0.1%). The V call is TRBV27, the J call TRBJ1-5; D call uncertain. In germline, CDR1 is MNHEY, CDR2 SMNVEV (reference sequence). Trimming shortened V by 5 bases and J by 7 bases, and 18 bases separated the two germline ends. The CDR3 contains 15 residues. DNA of the CDR3: TGTGCCAGCAGTCCTGAGAGGAGAACTACGCAGCCCCAGCATTTT. Translating gives CASSPERRTTQPQHF.

V and J are TRBV27 and TRBJ2-5, with 15 nucleotides matching TRBD2. Germline CDR1 is MNHEY and CDR2 is SMNVEV (reference sequence). V was clipped by 6 bases and J by 2 bases; unmatched bases: 1. This CDR3 region has 15 residues. CDR3: CASRGLAGGQETQYF. The CDR3 DNA sequence: TGTGCCAGCAGGGGACTAGCGGGGGGTCAAGAGACCCAGTACTTC.

V and J are TRBV18 and TRBJ2-7; 12 nucleotides line up with TRBD1. Germline V CDR1 and CDR2: KGHSH, LQKENI. The length of the CDR3 is 14 residues. V lost 5 bases and J lost 2; bases outside the gene matches: 1. The CDR3 is CASSGTGGPYEQYF. The CDR3 DNA is TGTGCCAGCTCAGGGACAGGGGGCCCCTACGAGCAGTACTTC.

The chain uses TRBV7-2 and TRBJ1-1, with D uncertain. The CDR3 loop spans 14 amino acids. Germline V gene data show CDR1 as SGHTA and CDR2 as FQGNSA. Between the trimmed V and J ends, which lost 5 bases and 8 bases, there was a span of 18 bases. The CDR3 is CASSSRTGVSEAFF. Here the CDR3 DNA reads TGTGCCAGCAGCAGCAGGACTGGCGTCTCCGAAGCTTTCTTT.

The chain has TRBV27 and TRBJ1-1; a weak D match, TRBD1 (5 bases). V was shortened by 2 bases and J by 8 bases, with 12 bases between the two germline ends. This CDR3 contains 13 residues. CDR1 is MNHEY, CDR2 SMNVEV, per germline (reference sequence). CDR3 residues: CASSLVGPWEAFF. DNA of the CDR3: TGTGCCAGCAGTTTAGTGGGGCCATGGGAAGCTTTCTTT.

This chain links TRBV12-2 with TRBJ1-1. TRBV12-2 is a pseudogene locus. The CDR3 is 12 residues long. CDR3 bases: TGTGCAAGTCGCCCGGGGGGGACTGAAGCTTTCTTT. Translated, it gives CASRPGGTEAFF.